Below are 29 T cell receptor beta chains sequenced from a single sample in a study of early T cells in non-severe SARS-CoV-2 infection. Each CDR3 protein gets one entry after TCRdb re-called the 5' RACE reads with MiXCR. The profile shows around 110,000 distinct CDR3 sequences, around 10% of them singletons. Source material: whole blood. The receptors were sampled from an adult who was a healthcare worker with PCR-confirmed SARS-CoV-2 infection or an uninfected control (not recorded which).

This clonotype turned up a few times. The V call is TRBV5-6, the J call TRBJ2-1; 9 nucleotides match TRBD1. Trimming at V came to 3 bases and at J to 0 bases, leaving 4 bases not matched to a gene. This CDR3 is 16 amino acids long. Germline V CDR1 and CDR2: SGHDT, YYEEEE. CDR3 amino acids: CASSWGTGSSYNEQFF. CDR3 coding DNA: TGTGCCAGCAGCTGGGGGACAGGGAGCTCCTACAATGAGCAGTTCTTC.

This clonotype was picked up many times. CDR3 residues: CASSKGTGNYGYTF. CDR3 nucleotide sequence: TGTGCCAGCAGCAAAGGGACAGGCAACTATGGCTACACCTTC. This rearrangement joins TRBV9 to TRBJ1-2, with 8 bases lining up with TRBD1. The CDR3 sequence is 14 residues long. V lost 4 bases, J lost 2 bases, and 4 bases stayed unmatched. Germline V lookup: CDR1 SGDLS, CDR2 YYNGEE. Combining the CDR3 with reference TRBV9 and TRBJ1-2 gives the whole variable domain DSGVTQTPKHLITATGQRVTLRCSPRSGDLSVYWYQQSLDQGLQFLIQYYNGEERAKGNILERFSAQQFPDLHSELNLSSLELGDSALYFCASSKGTGNYGYTFGSGTRLTVV.

CDR3 sequence reads: CASSDVVPGDTQYF. In DNA, the CDR3 is TGTGCCAGCAGTGATGTCGTCCCGGGGGATACGCAGTATTTT. This sequence joins TRBV2 and TRBJ2-3; D is perhaps TRBD2 (5 bases). This CDR3 is built from 14 residues. V lost 3 bases to trimming and J lost 6 bases, with 13 bases between them. CDR1 is SNHLY, CDR2 FYNNEI, per germline.

This chain's CDR3 is CASKRSSYEQYF. DNA of the CDR3: TGCGCCAGCAAACGGAGCTCCTACGAGCAGTACTTC. This chain connects TRBV23-1 to TRBJ2-7; no clear D. TRBV23-1 has ORF status, its function being uncertain. CDR3 length: 12 amino acids. The V end was cut by 7 bases, the J end by 0 bases, with 7 bases between.

This clonotype appeared many times. V gene TRBV10-3 combines with J gene TRBJ1-1, with D possibly matching TRBD1 (6 bases). The CDR3 has 13 residues. The germline CDR1 and CDR2 sequences are ENHRY and SYGVKD. Trimming cost V 7 bases and J 3 bases, with 12 bases left between them. The CDR3 DNA follows: TGTGCCATCACCCGACAGGTGGACACTGAAGCTTTCTTT. Translated: CAITRQVDTEAFF.

This clonotype was counted at least ten times. The chain combines TRBV19 with TRBJ1-1; TRBD1 agrees at 7 bases. The CDR3 totals 13 residues. Germline V gene sequence: CDR1 LNHDA, CDR2 SQIVND (reference sequence). The ends lost 9 bases at V and 5 bases at J; junction bases unmatched: 9. The CDR3 loop reads CASSLGGRTEAFF. CDR3 DNA: TGTGCCAGCAGTTTAGGGGGCCGGACTGAAGCTTTCTTT.

In its sample, this clonotype was seen a few times. The rearrangement joins TRBV20-1 to TRBJ1-5; 7 nucleotides match TRBD1. Germline V gene data show CDR1 as DFQATT and CDR2 as SNEGSKA (reference sequence). Trimming took 5 bases from V and 1 from J; bases not matched to a gene: 8. The CDR3 is 15 amino acids. The CDR3 region has the DNA TGCAGTGCTTCACAGGGGCGAGGGAGCAATCAGCCCCAGCATTTT. It codes for CSASQGRGSNQPQHF.

Ten or more counts support this clonotype. The CDR3 protein is CSARWRTEAFF. In DNA form, the CDR3 reads TGCAGTGCTAGGTGGAGGACTGAAGCTTTCTTT. The chain is built from TRBV20-1 and TRBJ1-1; no firm D call. Trimming removed 3 bases from V and 5 bases from J, with 7 bases in between. This CDR3 contains 11 residues. Germline lookup yields CDR1 DFQATT and CDR2 SNEGSKA (reference sequence).

This clonotype was observed a handful of times. The V call is TRBV4-3, the J call TRBJ2-7; no clear D gene. With 4 bases removed from V and 0 bases from J, the gap between germline ends came to 10 bases. Germline V gives CDR1 LGHNA, CDR2 YSLEER. The CDR3 covers 14 residues. The CDR3 DNA sequence: TGCGCCAGCAGCCCCGCCAGAAGCTCCTACGAGCAGTACTTC. Translating gives CASSPARSSYEQYF.

This clonotype came up a few times. The genes are TRBV28 and TRBJ2-5; no clear D gene. Trimming shortened V by 8 bases and J by 2 bases, and 9 bases separated the two germline ends. The CDR3 has 12 residues. CDR1 MDHEN and CDR2 SYDVKM come from the germline V gene. The DNA of the CDR3 is TGTGCCAGCGGCGGCTGGCAAGAGACCCAGTACTTC. This codes for CASGGWQETQYF.

This clonotype was seen many times. The rearrangement uses TRBV11-1 and TRBJ2-7; D not resolved. Germline V gives CDR1 SGHAT, CDR2 FQDESV (reference sequence). The germline V and J ends were trimmed by 4 bases and 3 bases, with 7 bases remaining between them. The CDR3 has 12 amino acids. The CDR3 coding sequence is TGTGCCAGCAGCTCGCCATACTACGAGCAGTACTTC. Amino acid sequence: CASSSPYYEQYF.

This clonotype was seen ten or more times. The V gene is TRBV28, the J gene TRBJ2-7, with TRBD2 identical over 8 bases. V dropped 5 bases and J dropped 2; count of bases not matched to a gene: 8. From germline, CDR1 is MDHEN and CDR2 SYDVKM. The CDR3 totals 15 residues. CDR3 nucleotides: TGTGCCAGCAGTCGCTTGGGTAGCGGGACCTACGAGCAGTACTTC. Its translation is CASSRLGSGTYEQYF.

The CDR3 sequence: CSARDPERATDTQYF. For the CDR3, the DNA is TGCAGTGCTAGAGATCCGGAGCGGGCCACAGATACGCAGTATTTT. The rearrangement uses TRBV20-1 and TRBJ2-3; tentative D call: TRBD2 (6 bases). The CDR3 runs to 15 residues. CDR1 DFQATT and CDR2 SNEGSKA come from the germline V gene (reference sequence). The ends were cut back, 0 bases at V and 2 bases at J, with 12 bases in the middle.

This sequence joins TRBV5-1 and TRBJ1-1; D is unresolved. Germline-derived CDR1 and CDR2 are SGHRS and YFSETQ. The V and J ends lost 0 bases and 2 bases respectively, with 8 bases between them. The CDR3 is 14 amino acids. The DNA of the CDR3 is TGCGCCAGCAGCTTGGACGCCAGAAACACTGAAGCTTTCTTT. This encodes CASSLDARNTEAFF.

The rearrangement joins TRBV5-6 to TRBJ1-5; D is unresolved. This CDR3 has 14 amino acids. Trimming stripped 3 bases from V and 5 bases from J, with 12 bases between. Germline V gene sequence: CDR1 SGHDT, CDR2 YYEEEE. This chain's CDR3 is CASSSVTADQPQHF. CDR3 coding DNA: TGTGCCAGCAGCTCCGTTACCGCCGATCAGCCCCAGCATTTT.

V gene TRBV5-6 combines with J gene TRBJ2-1; D remains ambiguous. Per the germline V gene, CDR1 is SGHDT and CDR2 is YYEEEE. CDR3 length equals 14 residues. V gave up 0 bases and J gave up 6 bases, with 10 bases separating them. CDR3 coding DNA: TGTGCCAGCAGCTTGGACCCCACCGCCAATGAGCAGTTCTTC. It specifies CASSLDPTANEQFF.

The J gene is TRBJ2-7, the V gene TRBV7-6; D gene ambiguous. V was pared by 5 bases and J by 9 bases, with 17 bases between. Germline V CDR1 and CDR2: SGHVS, FNYEAQ. This CDR3 spans 13 amino acids. CDR3 DNA: TGTGCCAGCAGCCCACGCGGCAGCTTGGGGCAGTACTTC. This sequence encodes CASSPRGSLGQYF.

This clonotype was seen many times. This chain uses TRBV4-1 with TRBJ1-1; D remains ambiguous. The CDR3 has 14 residues. Germline lookup yields CDR1 MGHRA and CDR2 YSYEKL. The V end lost 1 base, the J end lost 3 bases, and 9 bases lay between the germline ends. CDR3 amino acids: CASSQVQRDTEAFF. The CDR3 region has the DNA TGCGCCAGCAGCCAAGTTCAACGGGACACTGAAGCTTTCTTT.

In this sample, this clonotype turned up many times. The chain is built from TRBV5-4 and TRBJ2-7, with TRBD1 matching 10 bases. Trimming at V came to 4 bases and at J to 7 bases, leaving 11 bases not matched to a gene. CDR1 is SGHNT, CDR2 YYREEE, per germline (reference sequence). The CDR3 has 15 residues. The CDR3 DNA reads TGTGCCAGCAGCCACGACGACAGGGGGCTAGGGGAGCAGTACTTC. Protein product: CASSHDDRGLGEQYF.

The V and J genes are TRBV2 and TRBJ2-7, with D possibly TRBD2 on 6 matching bases. CDR1 SNHLY and CDR2 FYNNEI come from the germline V gene. The germline V and J ends were trimmed by 8 bases and 7 bases, with 18 bases remaining between them. The CDR3 is 13 amino acids. The CDR3 protein is CASGDIPGGEQYF. The CDR3, as DNA: TGTGCCAGCGGCGACATCCCCGGAGGGGAGCAGTACTTC.

J is TRBJ1-6 and V is TRBV6-6, with D hard to call. Germline lookup yields CDR1 MNHNY and CDR2 SVGAGI (reference sequence). The CDR3 runs to 13 residues. The V and J ends lost 7 bases and 9 bases respectively, with 13 bases between them. The CDR3 loop reads CASTKDGISPLHF. The CDR3 DNA reads TGTGCCAGCACTAAAGATGGGATTTCACCCCTCCACTTT.

In its sample, this clonotype was seen a few times. The chain uses TRBV6-1 and TRBJ2-5, with no clear D. The CDR3 totals 13 residues. V dropped 2 bases and J dropped 5 bases, with 9 bases sitting between them. Germline V gives CDR1 MNHNS, CDR2 SASEGT. CDR3 region: CASSEPPYETQYF. The CDR3 DNA reads TGTGCCAGCAGTGAACCCCCGTATGAGACCCAGTACTTC.

This clonotype was recorded many times. The J gene is TRBJ1-1, the V gene TRBV14; TRBD1 might be the D (5 bases). CDR3 length: 17 amino acids. V lost 0 bases and J 4 bases, leaving 18 bases between the germline ends. The germline V gene encodes CDR1 SGHDN and CDR2 FVKESK. In nucleotides, the CDR3 is TGTGCCAGCAGCCAAGATCGGGGCCTACCCGCGGGCACTGAAGCTTTCTTT. Translation gives CASSQDRGLPAGTEAFF.

In this sample, this clonotype turned up many times. The V call is TRBV5-6, the J call TRBJ2-3; D may correspond to TRBD1 or TRBD2 (5 bases each). The germline V gene encodes CDR1 SGHDT and CDR2 YYEEEE. The V end was cut by 2 bases, the J end by 5 bases, with 15 bases between. The CDR3 runs 15 residues. CDR3 nucleotide sequence: TGTGCCAGCAGCTTCGGAACTTATGGGGGAGATACGCAGTATTTT. Its protein is CASSFGTYGGDTQYF.

This clonotype was seen many times. This chain uses TRBV5-1 with TRBJ2-5, with TRBD1 as a possible D gene (7 bases). Germline assignment: CDR1 SGHRS and CDR2 YFSETQ. This CDR3 has 15 amino acids. Trimming shortened V by 1 base and J by 2 bases, and 12 bases separated the two germline ends. The DNA of the CDR3 is TGCGCCAGCAGCTTGTACGGGGGACAGCAAGAGACCCAGTACTTC. Translation: CASSLYGGQQETQYF.

There are many counts of this clonotype. The chain uses TRBV3-1 and TRBJ1-5; the D is unclear. The germline gives CDR1 LGHDT, CDR2 YNNKEL (reference sequence). V lost 4 bases to trimming and J lost 8 bases, with 9 bases between them. The CDR3 covers 12 residues. CDR3 residues: CASSLHGEPQHF. For the CDR3, the DNA is TGTGCCAGCAGCCTACACGGGGAGCCCCAGCATTTT.

The table lists this clonotype with many counts. The rearrangement uses TRBV6-6 and TRBJ1-4; D call uncertain. The CDR3 consists of 15 residues. The V gene lost 5 bases and the J gene lost 11 bases, with 21 bases spanning the gap. Germline V gives CDR1 MNHNY, CDR2 SVGAGI (reference sequence). The CDR3 reads CASSQSSTFREKLFF. The CDR3 coding sequence is TGTGCCAGCAGTCAATCCTCGACCTTTCGGGAGAAACTGTTTTTT.

This clonotype has at least ten counts. This chain joins TRBV29-1 and TRBJ2-1; D might be TRBD2 (7 bases). The ends were cut back, 7 bases at V and 4 bases at J, with 14 bases in the middle. CDR3 size: 13 residues. CDR1 SQVTM and CDR2 ANQGSEA come from the germline V gene. CDR3 coding DNA: TGCAGCGCCCGAAGGGGGGGTTACAATGAGCAGTTCTTC. Protein: CSARRGGYNEQFF.

This clonotype was seen only a few times. V gene TRBV12-3 or TRBV12-4 combines with J gene TRBJ2-7; D uncertain. The CDR3 is made up of 15 amino acids. V lost 1 base and J 2 bases, leaving 12 bases between the germline ends. The CDR3 coding sequence is TGTGCCAGCAGTTTAGTTTGGTCGAATCCCTACGAGCAGTACTTC. Amino acid sequence: CASSLVWSNPYEQYF.